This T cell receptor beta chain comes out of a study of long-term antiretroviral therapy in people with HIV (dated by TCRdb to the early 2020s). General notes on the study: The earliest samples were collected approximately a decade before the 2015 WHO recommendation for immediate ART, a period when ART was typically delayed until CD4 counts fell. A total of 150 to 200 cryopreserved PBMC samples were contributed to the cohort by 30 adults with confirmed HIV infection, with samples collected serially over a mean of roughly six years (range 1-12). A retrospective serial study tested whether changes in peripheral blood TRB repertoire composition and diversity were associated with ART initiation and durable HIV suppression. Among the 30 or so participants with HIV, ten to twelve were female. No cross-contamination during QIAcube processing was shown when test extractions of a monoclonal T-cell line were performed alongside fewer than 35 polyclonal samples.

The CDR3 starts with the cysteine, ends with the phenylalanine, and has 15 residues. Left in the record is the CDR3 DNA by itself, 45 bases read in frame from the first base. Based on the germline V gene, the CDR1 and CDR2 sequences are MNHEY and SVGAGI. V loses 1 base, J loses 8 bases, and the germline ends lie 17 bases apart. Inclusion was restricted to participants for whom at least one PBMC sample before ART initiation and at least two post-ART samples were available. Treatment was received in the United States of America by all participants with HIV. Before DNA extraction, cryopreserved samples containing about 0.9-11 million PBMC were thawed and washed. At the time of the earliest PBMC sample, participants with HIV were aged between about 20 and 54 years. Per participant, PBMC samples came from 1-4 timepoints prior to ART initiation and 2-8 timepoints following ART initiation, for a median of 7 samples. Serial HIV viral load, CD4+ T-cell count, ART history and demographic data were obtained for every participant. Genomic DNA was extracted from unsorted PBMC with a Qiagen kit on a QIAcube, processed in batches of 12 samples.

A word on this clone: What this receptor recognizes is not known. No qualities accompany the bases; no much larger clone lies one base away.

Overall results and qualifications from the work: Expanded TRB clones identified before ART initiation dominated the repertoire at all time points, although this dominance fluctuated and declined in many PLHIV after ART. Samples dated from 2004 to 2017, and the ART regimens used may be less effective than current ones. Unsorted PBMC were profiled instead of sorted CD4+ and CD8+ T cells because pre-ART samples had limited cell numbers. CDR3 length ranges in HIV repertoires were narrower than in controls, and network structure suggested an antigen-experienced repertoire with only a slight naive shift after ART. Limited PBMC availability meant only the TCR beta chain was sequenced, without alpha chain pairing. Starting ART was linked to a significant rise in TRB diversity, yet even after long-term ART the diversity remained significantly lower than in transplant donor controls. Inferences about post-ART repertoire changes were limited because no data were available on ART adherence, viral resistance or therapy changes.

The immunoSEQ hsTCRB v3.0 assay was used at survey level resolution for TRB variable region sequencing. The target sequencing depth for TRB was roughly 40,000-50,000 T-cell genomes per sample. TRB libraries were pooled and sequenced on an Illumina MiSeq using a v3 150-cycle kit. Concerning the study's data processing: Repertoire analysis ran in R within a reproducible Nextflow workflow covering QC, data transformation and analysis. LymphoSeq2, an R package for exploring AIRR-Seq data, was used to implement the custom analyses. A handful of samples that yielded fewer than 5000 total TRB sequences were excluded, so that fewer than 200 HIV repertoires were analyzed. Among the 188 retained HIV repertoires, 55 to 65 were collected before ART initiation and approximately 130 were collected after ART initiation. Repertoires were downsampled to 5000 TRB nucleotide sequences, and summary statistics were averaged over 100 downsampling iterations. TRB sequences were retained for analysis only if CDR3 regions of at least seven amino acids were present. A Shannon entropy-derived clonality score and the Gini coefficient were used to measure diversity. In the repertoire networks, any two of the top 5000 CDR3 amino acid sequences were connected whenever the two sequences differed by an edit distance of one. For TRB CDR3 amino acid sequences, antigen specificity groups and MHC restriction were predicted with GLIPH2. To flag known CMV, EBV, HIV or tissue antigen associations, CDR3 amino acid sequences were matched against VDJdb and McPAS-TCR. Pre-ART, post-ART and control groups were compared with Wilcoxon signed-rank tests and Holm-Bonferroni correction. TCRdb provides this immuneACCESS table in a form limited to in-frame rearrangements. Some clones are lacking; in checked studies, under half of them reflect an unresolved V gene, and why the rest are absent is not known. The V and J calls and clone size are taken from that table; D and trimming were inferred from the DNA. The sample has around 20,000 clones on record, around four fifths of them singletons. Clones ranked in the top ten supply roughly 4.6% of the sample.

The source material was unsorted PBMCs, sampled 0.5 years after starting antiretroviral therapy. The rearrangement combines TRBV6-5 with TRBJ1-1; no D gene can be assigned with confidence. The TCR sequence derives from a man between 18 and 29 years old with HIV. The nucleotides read TGTGCCAGCAGTTACTTCACAATCAGCCAGGAGGAAGCTTTCTTT. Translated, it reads CASSYFTISQEEAFF.